Shown below are 15 T cell receptor beta chains from a single sample sequenced in a study of T cells in localized non-small cell lung cancer. Data came from immunoSEQ multiplex PCR; TCRdb stores just in-frame clones and leaves some out. The profile shows about 1,600 clones, under 20% of them singletons. The sample was normal lung tissue next to the tumor, taken before any cancer treatment. The origin of the receptors is a male donor aged 60 or over with stage III squamous cell lung carcinoma.

This clone rates as medium-sized. This chain joins TRBV11-3 and TRBJ2-1; 9 positions match TRBD2. The germline V gene has CDR1 SGHNT and CDR2 YENEEA. The CDR3 runs 14 residues. With 3 bases clipped from V and 8 bases from J, the junction kept 5 bases outside the gene matches. As DNA, the CDR3 is TGTGCCAGCAGCTTGGGCGGGGGGGCCGATGAGCAGTTCTTC. It is translated as CASSLGGGADEQFF.

This chain connects TRBV4-1 to TRBJ1-3; 10 bases line up with TRBD1. With 0 bases clipped from V and 4 bases from J, the junction kept 0 bases outside the gene matches. Germline assignment: CDR1 MGHRA and CDR2 YSYEKL. The CDR3 loop spans 15 amino acids. CDR3 sequence reads: CASSQEDRGGNTIYF. The CDR3 DNA sequence: TGCGCCAGCAGCCAAGAGGACAGGGGGGGAAACACCATATATTTT.

By its share, this clone is large (0.1 to 1%). The genes are TRBV9 and TRBJ2-2; no reliable D call. Deletions cut 3 bases from V and 5 bases from J, with 5 bases between. The germline gives CDR1 SGDLS, CDR2 YYNGEE. The CDR3 spans 12 residues. The CDR3 bases are TGTGCCAGCAGCGCTAAAACCGGGGAGCTGTTTTTT. Translation gives CASSAKTGELFF.

This clone appeared a few times. J is TRBJ1-6 and V is TRBV9; D is unclear. CDR1 is SGDLS and CDR2 is YYNGEE in the germline V gene. The CDR3 covers 14 residues. Trimming removed 7 bases from V and 4 bases from J, with 12 bases in between. The chain's CDR3 is CASGYGEYNSPLHF. CDR3 nucleotides: TGTGCCAGCGGGTACGGGGAATATAATTCACCCCTCCACTTT.

This clone was observed a handful of times. V gene TRBV19 combines with J gene TRBJ1-2; possible D gene TRBD1, 5 bases. Trimming stripped 7 bases from V and 4 bases from J, with 16 bases between. Per the germline V gene, CDR1 is LNHDA and CDR2 is SQIVND (reference sequence). The length of the CDR3 is 14 residues. In DNA, the CDR3 is TGTGCCAGTACCCGGGGTGAGGGGCTCTATGGCTACACCTTC. This encodes CASTRGEGLYGYTF.

This clone was found a few times. The chain carries TRBV6-8 and TRBJ2-1; TRBD1 matches 7 bases. J gave up 0 bases and V 6 bases, and 11 bases lay outside the gene matches. CDR1 and CDR2 from the germline V gene are MNHGY and SAAAGT. The length of the CDR3 is 17 residues. CDR3 in amino acids: CASSPLGQLSSYNEQFF. The DNA of the CDR3 is TGTGCCAGCAGCCCTTTGGGACAGTTAAGCTCCTACAATGAGCAGTTCTTC.

In this sample, this clone turned up a few times. The rearrangement uses TRBV5-1 and TRBJ1-1; 7 nucleotides match TRBD1. The V gene end was trimmed by 0 bases and the J gene end by 1 base; junction bases not matched to a gene: 6. Germline-derived CDR1 and CDR2 are SGHRS and YFSETQ. This CDR3 has 16 amino acids. The CDR3: CASSLVEQGRNTEAFF. As DNA, the CDR3 is TGCGCCAGCAGCTTGGTCGAACAGGGGAGGAACACTGAAGCTTTCTTT.

This clone qualifies as medium-sized. This sequence joins TRBV11-3 and TRBJ1-2, with 12 positions matching TRBD1. Germline CDR1 reads SGHNT; CDR2 reads YENEEA. V lost 4 bases, J lost 1 base, and 7 bases stayed unmatched. The CDR3 is made up of 17 amino acids. CDR3 DNA: TGTGCCAGCAGCTCGTGGGGGACAGGGGGCTTTAACTATGGCTACACCTTC. Translating gives CASSSWGTGGFNYGYTF.

This chain uses TRBV6-8 with TRBJ1-6, with D unresolved. The CDR3 runs to 17 residues. CDR1 and CDR2 (germline): MNHGY, SAAAGT. Trimming left V 2 bases short and J 5 bases short, with 16 bases between. The DNA of the CDR3 is TGTGCCAGCAGTTACGATTCCGGCCCGACAAATAATTCACCCCTCCACTTT. Protein product: CASSYDSGPTNNSPLHF.

This clone was seen just once. The J gene is TRBJ2-7, the V gene TRBV29-1, with 10 bases fitting TRBD1. CDR3 size: 12 residues. Germline assignment: CDR1 SQVTM and CDR2 ANQGSEA. V was pared by 8 bases and J by 3 bases, with 4 bases of the junction left unmatched. The CDR3 sequence is CSIRTGGYEQYF. The CDR3 bases are TGCAGCATAAGGACAGGGGGCTACGAGCAGTACTTC.

This chain joins TRBV30 and TRBJ2-7; D is perhaps TRBD1 (5 bases). Germline V gene sequence: CDR1 GTSNPN, CDR2 SVGIG (reference sequence). The ends were cut back, 5 bases at V and 2 bases at J, with 10 bases in the middle. The CDR3 runs 12 residues. As DNA, the CDR3 is TGTGCCTGGGAAAGGGGAACCTACGAGCAGTACTTC. Translated: CAWERGTYEQYF.

This clone is medium-sized by share. The chain couples TRBV11-3 to TRBJ2-2, with TRBD2 identical over 8 bases. V shed 7 bases, J shed 5 bases, and the junction held 18 bases outside the gene matches. Germline CDR1 SGHNT, CDR2 YENEEA. This CDR3 region has 18 residues. CDR3 sequence reads: CASTSPPRAGALTGELFF. As DNA, the CDR3 is TGTGCCAGCACCAGCCCCCCCCGAGCGGGGGCTTTAACCGGGGAGCTGTTTTTT.

This chain's CDR3 is CASSLGGEGYTF. In DNA, the CDR3 is TGTGCCAGCAGTTTGGGGGGGGAGGGCTACACCTTC. The gene calls are TRBV6-8 and TRBJ1-2, with D perhaps TRBD1 (5 bases). Germline assignment: CDR1 MNHGY and CDR2 SAAAGT. The CDR3 loop spans 12 amino acids. Trimming removed 4 bases at V and 8 bases at J, with 11 bases between.

V is TRBV29-1 and J is TRBJ1-2; 7 positions agree with TRBD1. V dropped 7 bases and J dropped 6; count of bases not matched to a gene: 8. Germline lookup yields CDR1 SQVTM and CDR2 ANQGSEA. This CDR3 is 12 amino acids long. CDR3 sequence: CSAETGTDGYTF. For the CDR3, the DNA is TGCAGCGCCGAGACAGGGACTGATGGCTACACCTTC.

This clone was seen only a few times. V is TRBV19 and J is TRBJ1-1, with D unresolved. The V gene lost 5 bases and the J gene lost 0 bases, with 10 bases spanning the gap. The germline gives CDR1 LNHDA, CDR2 SQIVND (reference sequence). The CDR3 length is 14 residues. CDR3 in DNA: TGTGCCAGTAGTTCCCTAGGGATGAACACTGAAGCTTTCTTT. Encoded protein: CASSSLGMNTEAFF. The full variable domain, rest sourced from reference TRBV19 and TRBJ1-1, is DGGITQSPKYLFRKEGQNVTLSCEQNLNHDAMYWYRQDPGQGLRLIYYSQIVNDFQKGDIAEGYSVSREKKESFPLTVTSAQKNPTAFYLCASSSLGMNTEAFFGQGTRLTVV.